Shown below are 26 T cell receptor beta chains from a single sample sequenced in a study of blood T cells in healthy people across ages. Using a J-beta primer mix together with a sample-barcoded 5' primer, a second PCR was run for roughly 7 to 11 cycles. Each CDR3 protein gets one entry after TCRdb re-called the 5' RACE reads with MiXCR. The sample consists of over 600,000 distinct CDR3 sequences, roughly 56% of them appearing once. Sequencing used blood. The origin of the receptors is a man aged 35-49 years in good health.

This clonotype was recorded many times. The chain uses TRBV28 and TRBJ2-5, with D possibly being TRBD2 (7 bases). V gave up 5 bases and J gave up 4 bases, with 17 bases separating them. The CDR3 covers 15 residues. Per the germline V gene, CDR1 is MDHEN and CDR2 is SYDVKM. CDR3 nucleotides: TGTGCCAGCAGTCTGACGTCGGGGGGCCCAGAGACCCAGTACTTC. Its protein is CASSLTSGGPETQYF.

This clonotype occurred once. The V gene is TRBV20-1, the J gene TRBJ2-6; TRBD1 agrees at 8 bases. Germline V gene sequence: CDR1 DFQATT, CDR2 SNEGSKA (reference sequence). There are 19 residues in the CDR3. With 2 bases clipped from V and 0 bases from J, the junction kept 12 bases outside the gene matches. For the CDR3, the DNA is TGCAGTGCTAGACGAATGACAGGGGAACACTACTCTGGGGCCAACGTCCTGACTTTC. Encoded protein: CSARRMTGEHYSGANVLTF.

The chain has TRBV6-5 and TRBJ2-1; TRBD2 might be the D (6 bases). V was shortened by 0 bases and J by 6 bases, with 6 bases between the two germline ends. The germline CDR1 and CDR2 sequences are MNHEY and SVGAGI. The length of the CDR3 is 13 residues. The CDR3 region is CASSYSGSNEQFF. CDR3 coding DNA: TGTGCCAGCAGTTACTCCGGGAGCAATGAGCAGTTCTTC.

This chain connects TRBV7-8 to TRBJ1-1, with D possibly TRBD1 on 6 matching bases. V was cut by 0 bases and J by 0 bases, with 11 bases left in between. Germline V gives CDR1 SGHVS, CDR2 FQNEAQ. This CDR3 has 16 amino acids. The CDR3 sequence is CASSLAGGLVNTEAFF. As DNA, the CDR3 is TGTGCCAGCAGCTTAGCAGGGGGGTTGGTGAACACTGAAGCTTTCTTT. The full variable domain, its missing parts supplied by reference TRBV7-8 and TRBJ1-1, is GAGVSQSPRYKVAKRGQDVALRCDPISGHVSLFWYQQALGQGPEFLTYFQNEAQLDKSGLPSDRFFAERPEGSVSTLKIQRTQQEDSAVYLCASSLAGGLVNTEAFFGQGTRLTVV.

CDR3 in amino acids: CASSSSAGLVWGQETQYF. The CDR3 DNA reads TGTGCCAGCAGCTCCTCCGCGGGGCTAGTTTGGGGCCAAGAGACCCAGTACTTC. This chain connects TRBV12-3 or TRBV12-4 to TRBJ2-5; D may be TRBD2 (6 bases). Trimming removed 6 bases from V and 1 base from J, with 24 bases in between. The CDR3 length is 18 residues.

The rearrangement links TRBV27 to TRBJ2-5; D is ambiguous. There are 12 residues in the CDR3. The V gene lost 6 bases and the J gene lost 9 bases, with 14 bases spanning the gap. CDR1 is MNHEY, CDR2 SMNVEV, per germline (reference sequence). CDR3 in amino acids: CASSTPIGAQYF. CDR3 sequence (DNA): TGTGCCAGCAGCACACCCATTGGGGCCCAGTACTTC.

This chain connects TRBV9 to TRBJ1-2, with a weak D call TRBD1 (6 bases). The CDR3 is made up of 14 amino acids. V was pared by 4 bases and J by 4 bases, with 14 bases between. Germline CDR1 reads SGDLS; CDR2 reads YYNGEE. The chain's CDR3 is CASSLSGGFYGYTF. The CDR3 coding sequence is TGTGCCAGCAGCTTGTCGGGGGGCTTCTATGGCTACACCTTC.

The V and J genes are TRBV7-3 and TRBJ2-4; D unresolved. This CDR3 is 12 amino acids long. Trimming pared 1 base from V and 9 bases from J, leaving 7 bases between. Germline V lookup: CDR1 SGHTA, CDR2 FQGTGA. The CDR3 DNA is TGTGCCAGCAGCTTAATGCATGGCATTCAGTACTTC. It encodes CASSLMHGIQYF.

This chain's CDR3 is CASSHLGRDAKAFF. CDR3 bases: TGTGCCAGCAGCCATCTGGGCAGGGATGCTAAAGCTTTCTTT. The chain recombines TRBV6-5 with TRBJ1-1, with a tentative D call TRBD1 (5 bases). In germline, CDR1 is MNHEY, CDR2 SVGAGI. Deletions cut 6 bases from V and 9 bases from J, with 20 bases between. The CDR3 totals 14 residues.

V usage is TRBV7-2 and J usage is TRBJ2-1; 11 bases are shared with TRBD2. Trimming took 4 bases from V and 6 from J; bases not matched to a gene: 2. Germline loops: CDR1 SGHTA, CDR2 FQGNSA. The CDR3 loop spans 14 amino acids. CDR3: CASSSGLAVNEQFF. As DNA, the CDR3 is TGTGCCAGCAGCTCGGGACTAGCGGTCAATGAGCAGTTCTTC. The full variable domain, its missing parts supplied by reference TRBV7-2 and TRBJ2-1, is GAGVSQSPSNKVTEKGKDVELRCDPISGHTALYWYRQSLGQGLEFLIYFQGNSAPDKSGLPSDRFSAERTGGSVSTLTIQRTQQEDSAVYLCASSSGLAVNEQFFGPGTRLTVL.

The V gene is TRBV11-3, the J gene TRBJ2-5, with 7 bases fitting TRBD1. The end of the DNA fits TRBJ2-7 better, so the J call may be wrong. This CDR3 has 15 amino acids. Germline lookup yields CDR1 SGHNT and CDR2 YENEEA. CDR3 bases: TGTGCCAGCAGAAGAGGGGGCGAAGTCTCCTACGAGCAGTACTTC. Translating it yields CASRRGGEVSYEQYF.

The count of this clonotype is one. V and J are TRBV7-2 and TRBJ2-5; D may match TRBD1 or TRBD2 (5 bases each). Germline CDR1 reads SGHTA; CDR2 reads FQGNSA. The V and J ends lost 0 bases and 7 bases respectively, with 12 bases between them. The CDR3 length is 14 residues. The CDR3 region is CASSLAPGTGTQYF. CDR3 nucleotide sequence: TGTGCCAGCAGCTTAGCTCCGGGGACCGGGACCCAGTACTTC.

This clonotype was observed at least ten times. V usage is TRBV29-1 and J usage is TRBJ2-5; TRBD1 might be the D (5 bases). Germline V gene sequence: CDR1 SQVTM, CDR2 ANQGSEA. V was shortened by 7 bases and J by 3 bases, with 15 bases between the two germline ends. This CDR3 spans 13 amino acids. As DNA, the CDR3 is TGCAGCGCCGGCCAGGGTAGGGAAGAGACCCAGTACTTC. Translated, it gives CSAGQGREETQYF.

This clonotype was counted a few times. The J gene is TRBJ1-2, the V gene TRBV11-2; D possibly corresponds to TRBD1 (5 bases). The germline gives CDR1 SGHAT, CDR2 FQNNGV. Trimming removed 5 bases from V and 7 bases from J, with 17 bases in between. The CDR3 consists of 14 residues. The CDR3 is CASSPMAGLRGYTF. CDR3 in DNA: TGTGCCAGCAGCCCGATGGCAGGGTTGCGTGGCTACACCTTC.

The rearrangement links TRBV9 to TRBJ1-2; D might be TRBD1 (6 bases). CDR3 length: 13 residues. The germline V gene encodes CDR1 SGDLS and CDR2 YYNGEE. Trimming stripped 7 bases from V and 10 bases from J, with 20 bases between. CDR3 nucleotides: TGTGCCAGCGACCCAACAGGGAGCTCGACCTACACCTTC. Translation: CASDPTGSSTYTF.

The V and J genes are TRBV10-3 and TRBJ2-2, with 8 bases matching TRBD1. V gave up 10 bases and J gave up 0 bases; unmatched junction bases: 13. This CDR3 has 17 amino acids. Germline CDR1 and CDR2: ENHRY and SYGVKD. CDR3 protein: CATEKDRGITNTGELFF. DNA of the CDR3: TGTGCCACCGAAAAAGACAGGGGCATAACGAACACCGGGGAGCTGTTTTTT.

The CDR3 is CSARDVGRYYEQYF. The DNA of the CDR3 is TGCAGTGCTAGAGATGTGGGGAGATACTACGAGCAGTACTTC. The rearrangement uses TRBV20-1 and TRBJ2-7, with D perhaps matching TRBD2 (5 bases). The germline V and J ends were trimmed by 0 bases and 3 bases, with 12 bases remaining between them. The CDR3 has 14 residues. CDR1 and CDR2 from the germline V gene are DFQATT and SNEGSKA (reference sequence).

V and J are TRBV4-3 and TRBJ2-1; TRBD2 aligns across 7 bases. V lost 4 bases and J lost 7; bases outside the gene matches: 7. The germline CDR1 and CDR2 sequences are LGHNA and YSLEER. The CDR3 is 14 amino acids. CDR3 coding DNA: TGCGCCAGCAGCCGCGGCGGGAGAGGGAATGAGCAGTTCTTC. It yields the protein CASSRGGRGNEQFF.

The chain is built from TRBV6-2 or TRBV6-3 and TRBJ1-1; D is perhaps TRBD1 (5 bases). CDR3 size: 14 residues. V was trimmed by 5 bases and J by 10 bases, leaving 20 bases between them. Looked up from germline, CDR1 is MNHEY and CDR2 is SVGEGT. The CDR3 sequence: CASSRKPGSQGAFF. For the CDR3, the DNA is TGTGCCAGCAGTAGAAAGCCGGGGTCCCAGGGAGCTTTCTTT.

CDR3 DNA sequence: TGTGCCAGCTCACCAGGACGGGAGGGGAGGAACATTCAGTACTTC. The encoded protein is CASSPGREGRNIQYF. The V call is TRBV18, the J call TRBJ2-4; 8 bases are a match to TRBD2. CDR3 length: 15 residues. CDR1 is KGHSH and CDR2 is LQKENI in the germline V gene. Trimming removed 2 bases from V and 7 bases from J; junction bases left unmatched: 7.

This clonotype was detected a few times. The J gene is TRBJ2-5, the V gene TRBV4-3, with D hard to call. The CDR3 loop spans 15 amino acids. Trimming took off 4 bases at V and 2 bases at J, with 14 bases between the two ends. Germline loops: CDR1 LGHNA, CDR2 YSLEER. DNA for the CDR3: TGCGCCAGCAGCCCGCATCTGGGTAAACAAGAGACCCAGTACTTC. This sequence encodes CASSPHLGKQETQYF.

This chain uses TRBV4-1 with TRBJ2-4, with 7 bases that match TRBD2. The CDR3 sequence is 17 residues long. The trim removed 0 bases at V and 0 bases at J, leaving 5 bases unmatched. Germline CDR1 is MGHRA and CDR2 is YSYEKL. The CDR3 bases are TGCGCCAGCAGCCAAGAGGGGGGGACTCTAGCCAAAAACATTCAGTACTTC. This translates into CASSQEGGTLAKNIQYF.

The V call is TRBV7-7, the J call TRBJ2-3; no definite D call. V was pared by 2 bases and J by 2 bases, with 8 bases between. The CDR3 runs to 14 residues. From germline, CDR1 is SSHAT and CDR2 FNYEAQ (reference sequence). DNA for the CDR3: TGTGCCAGCAGCTTATTGCAGTCCACAGATACGCAGTATTTT. The encoded protein is CASSLLQSTDTQYF.

The rearrangement joins TRBV11-2 to TRBJ2-4; 7 bases align to TRBD1. The J call may be mistaken, given a closer DNA end match to TRBJ2-5. Per the germline V gene, CDR1 is SGHAT and CDR2 is FQNNGV. The CDR3 covers 15 residues. Written as DNA, the CDR3 is TGTGCCAGCAGCGGTCAGACAGGGTCCCAAGAGACCCAGTACTTC. This sequence encodes CASSGQTGSQETQYF.

This clonotype occurred once. The gene calls are TRBV3-1 and TRBJ2-5; D is unclear. The CDR3 totals 13 residues. The ends were cut back, 7 bases at V and 2 bases at J, with 11 bases in the middle. CDR1 and CDR2 from the germline V gene are LGHDT and YNNKEL (reference sequence). CDR3 in DNA: TGTGCCAGCAAACGGAGAAGTCAAGAGACCCAGTACTTC. It yields the protein CASKRRSQETQYF.

This clonotype turned up a few times. The chain couples TRBV7-2 to TRBJ2-7, with D possibly being TRBD1 or TRBD2 (5 bases each). Germline V gene lookup returns CDR1 SGHTA and CDR2 FQGNSA. This CDR3 is 15 amino acids long. V lost 0 bases to trimming and J lost 0 bases, with 9 bases between them. The DNA of the CDR3 is TGTGCCAGCAGCTTAGCGGGGGACGGCTCCTACGAGCAGTACTTC. Protein product: CASSLAGDGSYEQYF.